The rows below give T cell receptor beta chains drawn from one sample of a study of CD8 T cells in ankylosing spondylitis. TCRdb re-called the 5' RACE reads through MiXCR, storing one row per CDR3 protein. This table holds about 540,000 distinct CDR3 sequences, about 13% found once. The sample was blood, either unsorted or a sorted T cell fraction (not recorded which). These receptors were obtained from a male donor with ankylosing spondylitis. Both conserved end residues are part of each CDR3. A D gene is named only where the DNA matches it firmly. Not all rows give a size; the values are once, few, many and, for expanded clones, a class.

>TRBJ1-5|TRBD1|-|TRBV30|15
TGTGCCTGGAGTAAGGGCAGGGGGCTCGGTCAGCCCCAGCATTTT
CAWSKGRGLGQPQHF
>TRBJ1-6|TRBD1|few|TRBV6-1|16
TGTGCCAGCAGTGAATATGGGGACAGGCATAATTCACCCCTCCACTTT
CASSEYGDRHNSPLHF
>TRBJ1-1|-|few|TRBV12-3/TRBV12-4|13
TGTGCCAGCAGCAGGTTGATGAACACTGAAGCTTTCTTT
CASSRLMNTEAFF
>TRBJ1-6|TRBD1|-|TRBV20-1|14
TGCAGTGCTAGAGATCGACAGGGTAATTCACCCCTCCACTTT
CSARDRQGNSPLHF
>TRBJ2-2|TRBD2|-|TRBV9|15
TGTGCCAGCAGCTTTATAGCGGGAGAACCCGGGGAGCTGTTTTTT
CASSFIAGEPGELFF
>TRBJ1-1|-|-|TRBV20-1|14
TGCAGTGCTAGCCATCGGGGGGCCTTCACTGAAGCTTTCTTT
CSASHRGAFTEAFF
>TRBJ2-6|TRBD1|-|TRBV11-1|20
TGTGCCAGCAGCAAAAGGACAGGGGCCATACCAACCCTTTTAGCCAACGTCCTGACTTTC
CASSKRTGAIPTLLANVLTF
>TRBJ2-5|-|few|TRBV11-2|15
TGTGCCAGCAGCCTCCCACAGGGCCTTCAAGAGACCCAGTACTTC
CASSLPQGLQETQYF
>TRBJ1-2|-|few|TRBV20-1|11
TGCAGTGCTATACGCGACTATGGCTACACCTTC
CSAIRDYGYTF
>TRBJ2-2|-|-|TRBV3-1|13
TGTGCCAGCAGCCATAGACAAACCGGGGAGCTGTTTTTT
CASSHRQTGELFF
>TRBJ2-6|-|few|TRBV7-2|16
TGTGCCAGCAGCCGGTTCGGAAGCTCTGGGGCCAACGTCCTGACTTTC
CASSRFGSSGANVLTF
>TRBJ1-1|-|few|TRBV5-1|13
TGCGCCAGCAGCGCCGGACAGAAGACTGAAGCTTTCTTT
CASSAGQKTEAFF
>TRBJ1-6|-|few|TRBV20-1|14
TGCAGTGCTAGAGAGCCGGGGGGTTGGTCACCCCTCCACTTT
CSAREPGGWSPLHF
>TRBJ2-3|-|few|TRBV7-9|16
TGTGCCAGCACCACTCCCGGAGTTGGCAGCACAGATACGCAGTATTTT
CASTTPGVGSTDTQYF
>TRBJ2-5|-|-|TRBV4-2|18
TGTGCCAGCAGCCAAGTAAGCCCAGGGGCGGGAGATGAAGAGACCCAGTACTTC
CASSQVSPGAGDEETQYF
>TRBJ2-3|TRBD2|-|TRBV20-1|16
TGCAGTGCTAGAGATCGTAGACTAGCGGGAGTAGATACGCAGTATTTT
CSARDRRLAGVDTQYF
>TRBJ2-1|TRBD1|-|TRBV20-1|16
TGCAGTGCTAGAAGACCCGGGACAGGGGGCTACAATGAGCAGTTCTTC
CSARRPGTGGYNEQFF
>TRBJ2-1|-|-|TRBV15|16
TGTGCCACCACCGGCGGAGGCGGGCCCTCCTACAATGAGCAGTTCTTC
CATTGGGGPSYNEQFF
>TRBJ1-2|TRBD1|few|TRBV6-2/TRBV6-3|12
TGTGCCACCGCGCAGGGGGATTATGGCTACACCTTC
CATAQGDYGYTF
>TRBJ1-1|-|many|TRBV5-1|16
TGCGCCAGCAGCCTGGGTATGGGGGCCCTGGGCACTGAAGCTTTCTTT
CASSLGMGALGTEAFF
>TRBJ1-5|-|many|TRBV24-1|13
TGTGCCACCAGTGAACATAGCAATCAGCCCCAGCATTTT
CATSEHSNQPQHF
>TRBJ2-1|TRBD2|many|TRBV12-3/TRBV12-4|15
TGTGCCAGCAGTTTTACCGGGACTAGTCGCAATGAGCAGTTCTTC
CASSFTGTSRNEQFF
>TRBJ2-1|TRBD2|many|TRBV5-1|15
TGCGCCAGCAGCTTGGTTCTAGCGGGGCACAATGAGCAGTTCTTC
CASSLVLAGHNEQFF
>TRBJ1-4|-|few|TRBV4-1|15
TGCGCCAGCAGCCAACCAGGGAAGGCTAATGAAAAACTGTTTTTT
CASSQPGKANEKLFF
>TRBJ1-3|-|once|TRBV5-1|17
TGCGCCAGCAGCATGGCCGTCGGCAGGGGAGCCGGAAACACCATATATTTT
CASSMAVGRGAGNTIYF
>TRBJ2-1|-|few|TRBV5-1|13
TGCGCCAGCAGACTGGCAGCTCGCAATGAGCAGTTCTTC
CASRLAARNEQFF
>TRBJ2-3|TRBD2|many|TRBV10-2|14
TGCGCCAGCAGACCGCCGGGGGAGGGGAATACGCAGTATTTT
CASRPPGEGNTQYF
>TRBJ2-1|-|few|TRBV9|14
TGTGCCAGCAGCGCCATGACCCAGTCCGATGAGCAGTTCTTC
CASSAMTQSDEQFF
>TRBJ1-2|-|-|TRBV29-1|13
TGCAGCGTTGAAGATATAGGCTCCTATGGCTACACCTTC
CSVEDIGSYGYTF
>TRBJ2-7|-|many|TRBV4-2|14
TGTGCCAGCAGCCAAGATACGGCTATCTACGAGCAGTACTTC
CASSQDTAIYEQYF
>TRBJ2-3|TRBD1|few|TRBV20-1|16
TGCAGTGCCGCGGGACAGGGGGTCATAAACACAGATACGCAGTATTTT
CSAAGQGVINTDTQYF
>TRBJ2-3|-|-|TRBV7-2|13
TGTGCCAGCAGCTTAGGCCCAAGGGATACGCAGTATTTT
CASSLGPRDTQYF
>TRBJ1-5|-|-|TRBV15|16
TGTGCCACCAGCAACCTAAGTTGGGGAATGAATCAGCCCCAGCATTTT
CATSNLSWGMNQPQHF
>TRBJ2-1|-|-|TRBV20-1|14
TGCAGTGCTAGAAGTTGGTCTAGCGTCAATGAGCAGTTCTTC
CSARSWSSVNEQFF
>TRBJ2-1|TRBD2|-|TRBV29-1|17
TGCAGCGCTGCGGGACTAGCGGTAAAGAGCTCCTACAATGAGCAGTTCTTC
CSAAGLAVKSSYNEQFF
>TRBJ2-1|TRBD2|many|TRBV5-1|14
TGCGCCAGCAGCTCGACTAGCGGGAACAATGAGCAGTTCTTC
CASSSTSGNNEQFF
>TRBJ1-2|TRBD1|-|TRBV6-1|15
TGTGCCAGCAGTGCCCACCGGGACAGCAGCTATGGCTACACCTTC
CASSAHRDSSYGYTF
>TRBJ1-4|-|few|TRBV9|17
TGTGCCAGCAGCGTAGGGCAGGGAGTCGCAACTAATGAAAAACTGTTTTTT
CASSVGQGVATNEKLFF
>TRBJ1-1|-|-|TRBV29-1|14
TGCAGCGTTGCGATTTCGGGGGCCGACACTGAAGCTTTCTTT
CSVAISGADTEAFF
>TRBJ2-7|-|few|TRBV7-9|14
TGTGCCAGCAGCAGGACGACGAACCCCTACGAGCAGTACTTC
CASSRTTNPYEQYF
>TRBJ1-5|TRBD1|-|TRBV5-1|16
TGCGCCAGCAGCTGGGGGGACAGAGGTATCAGTCAGCCCCAGCATTTT
CASSWGDRGISQPQHF
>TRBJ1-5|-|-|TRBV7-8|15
TGTGCCAGCAGCCGGCGGCGGGAAACCAATCAGCCCCAGCATTTT
CASSRRRETNQPQHF
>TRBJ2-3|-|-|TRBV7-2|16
TGTGCCAGCAGCCCCGGAGGGAGGTCGGGTACAGATACGCAGTATTTT
CASSPGGRSGTDTQYF
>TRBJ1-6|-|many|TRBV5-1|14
TGCGCCAGCAGCTTGGAGGGGCGGGACTCACCCCTCCACTTT
CASSLEGRDSPLHF
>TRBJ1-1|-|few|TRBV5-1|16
TGCGCCAGCAGCCCCCAAGGGGGAGCGATCAACACTGAAGCTTTCTTT
CASSPQGGAINTEAFF
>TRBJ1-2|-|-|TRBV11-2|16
TGTGCCAGCAGCTTAGATCTATTAGGGCGCCTCTATGGCTACACCTTC
CASSLDLLGRLYGYTF
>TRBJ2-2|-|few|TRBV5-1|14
TGCGCCAGCAGCCGGACCTATAACACCGGGGAGCTGTTTTTT
CASSRTYNTGELFF
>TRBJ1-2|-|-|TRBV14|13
TGTGCCAGCAGCCCGCCATGGGACTATGGCTACACCTTC
CASSPPWDYGYTF
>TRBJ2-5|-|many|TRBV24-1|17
TGTGCCACCAGTGATTTTAGAAAGCGGAGCGGCCAAGAGACCCAGTACTTC
CATSDFRKRSGQETQYF